This TCR beta chain was observed in a study of blood T cell repertoires in COVID-19. The wider study: Samples came from the United States, Italy and Spain, spanning acute and convalescent COVID-19.

Participant-reported clinical history was the basis for cohort assignment. Between the trimmed V and J ends, which lost 5 bases and 3 bases, there was a span of 10 bases. Looked up from germline, CDR1 is SEHNR and CDR2 is FQNEAQ (reference sequence). The CDR3 has 13 amino acids. Per the study methods: Using reference gene primer amplification, nucleated cell counts were estimated. Sequenced by immunoSEQ multiplex PCR; TCRdb stores in-frame clones only, minus some. That table is the source of V, J and clone size, and D and trimming were worked out from the DNA. The data contain about 350,000 clones, around 87% of them singletons.

This TCR came from a woman younger than 45 who had recovered from COVID-19. Sample: PBMCs or T cells enriched from blood (not recorded which). The chain is built from TRBV7-9 and TRBJ1-2; D possibly corresponds to TRBD1 (5 bases). This CDR3 reads CASSQTGDYGYTF. The CDR3 DNA reads as TGTGCCAGCAGCCAAACAGGTGACTATGGCTACACCTTC. Based on the CDR3 plus reference TRBV7-9 and TRBJ1-2, the full variable domain is DTGVSQNPRHKITKRGQNVTFRCDPISEHNRLYWYRQTLGQGPEFLTYFQNEAQLEKSRLLSDRFSAERPKGSFSTLEIQRTEQGDSAMYLCASSQTGDYGYTFGSGTRLTVV.